This T cell receptor (beta chain) was obtained from a study of human T cells and chemical hapten exposure. Study in general: Mostly female patients had alopecia areata, totalis or universalis.

Time point indicated: patch test 3, about 24 weeks after DPC sensitization. Documented treatment: therapeutic diphenylcyclopropenone sensitization with weekly scalp DPC. It was unfractionated whole blood from which total RNA was extracted. Alopecia patients between 18 and 70 years old and suitable for DPC were used as donors. At least ten counts were recorded for this clonotype. The CDR3 totals 15 residues. CDR1 is LGHDT, CDR2 YNNKEL, per germline (reference sequence). Between the trimmed V and J ends, which lost 4 bases and 2 bases, there was a span of 11 bases. TCRdb itself ran the RACE reads through MiXCR, one entry per CDR3 protein. The sample includes roughly 38,000 distinct CDR3 sequences, around a tenth of them seen just once.

This sequence joins TRBV3-1 and TRBJ2-2; the D gene is possibly TRBD2 (6 bases). The sample was whole blood, taken in connection with sensitization to the hapten diphenylcyclopropenone (DPC). The clonotype comes from a man between 45 and 60 years old with alopecia areata. Some clones in this sample may be carry-over from other donors' samples. DNA of the CDR3: TGTGCCAGCAGCCTGGGAGGCCCCAACACCGGGGAGCTGTTTTTT. Protein: CASSLGGPNTGELFF.